Below, 12 T cell receptor beta chains from the same sample are listed, as sequenced in a study of blood T cell repertoires in COVID-19. This table comes from immunoSEQ multiplex PCR, and its TCRdb copy is limited to in-frame clones, with some not included. The repertoire has roughly 200,000 clones, 75% to 90% of them found once; the top ten carry about 1.3%. The sample was PBMCs or T cells enriched from blood (not recorded which). These receptors were taken from a man under 40 who had recovered from COVID-19.

The V call is TRBV28, the J call TRBJ2-7, with D possibly matching TRBD1 (5 bases). The V end lost 9 bases, the J end lost 4 bases, and 16 bases lay between the germline ends. This CDR3 spans 13 amino acids. The V gene's germline CDR1 is MDHEN and CDR2 SYDVKM. The CDR3 DNA sequence: TGTGCCAGTTCCCCGGTCAGGGCATACGAGCAGTACTTC. Translated, it gives CASSPVRAYEQYF.

This clone was observed a single time. This chain joins TRBV6-2 or TRBV6-3 and TRBJ1-2; D remains unclear. Trimming removed 2 bases from V and 5 bases from J, with 6 bases in between. The CDR3 has 12 amino acids. Germline V gene sequence: CDR1 MNHEY, CDR2 SVGEGT. The CDR3 DNA follows: TGTGCCAGCAGTTACGTACAGTATGGCTACACCTTC. It specifies CASSYVQYGYTF.

The chain joins TRBV11-3 to TRBJ2-2; D is uncertain. Trimming pared 4 bases from V and 7 bases from J, leaving 16 bases between. The CDR3 has 15 residues. The V gene's germline CDR1 is SGHNT and CDR2 YENEEA. The CDR3 nucleotides read TGTGCCAGCAGCTCACGACGAGACACACACGGGGAGCTGTTTTTT. Translating it yields CASSSRRDTHGELFF.

The rearrangement uses TRBV7-9 and TRBJ2-3; 7 positions agree with TRBD2. CDR1 and CDR2 (germline): SEHNR, FQNEAQ (reference sequence). CDR3 length: 14 amino acids. The V segment lost 7 bases and the J segment 4 bases; nucleotides outside the gene matches: 8. The CDR3: CASTFGRPADTQYF. The CDR3 DNA reads TGTGCCAGCACCTTCGGGAGGCCGGCAGATACGCAGTATTTT.

This clone appeared a single time. V usage is TRBV9 and J usage is TRBJ1-3; D not resolved. Germline V gene lookup returns CDR1 SGDLS and CDR2 YYNGEE. The CDR3 extends over 15 amino acids. Trimming shortened V by 0 bases and J by 0 bases, and 7 bases separated the two germline ends. CDR3 nucleotides: TGTGCCAGCAGCGTAGGTCAGTCCTCTGGAAACACCATATATTTT. Encoded protein: CASSVGQSSGNTIYF. Variable domain in full (rest from reference TRBV9 and TRBJ1-3): DSGVTQTPKHLITATGQRVTLRCSPRSGDLSVYWYQQSLDQGLQFLIQYYNGEERAKGNILERFSAQQFPDLHSELNLSSLELGDSALYFCASSVGQSSGNTIYFGEGSWLTVV.

The sample holds one count of this clone. V gene TRBV28 combines with J gene TRBJ2-2; a possible D gene is TRBD2 (6 bases). The CDR3 loop spans 16 amino acids. Trimming pared 4 bases from V and 6 bases from J, leaving 18 bases between. Germline CDR1 MDHEN, CDR2 SYDVKM. The DNA of the CDR3 is TGTGCCAGCAGTTCCCAGGACTATAAAGGGGCCGGGGAGCTGTTTTTT. It specifies CASSSQDYKGAGELFF.

V is TRBV6-5 and J is TRBJ2-1; D call uncertain. The germline gives CDR1 MNHEY, CDR2 SVGAGI. CDR3 length: 13 amino acids. V gave up 0 bases and J gave up 6 bases, with 6 bases separating them. CDR3 amino acids: CASSYSHSNEQFF. CDR3 bases: TGTGCCAGCAGTTACTCGCACAGCAATGAGCAGTTCTTC.

This clone was detected only once. J is TRBJ2-2 and V is TRBV14, with D unresolved. The CDR3 sequence is 14 residues long. Deletions cut 1 base from V and 2 bases from J, with 5 bases between. Germline CDR1 SGHDN, CDR2 FVKESK. In nucleotides, the CDR3 is TGTGCCAGCAGCCAAGTCCTTAACACCGGGGAGCTGTTTTTT. Protein sequence: CASSQVLNTGELFF.

This clone was counted once. This chain links TRBV6-6 with TRBJ2-7, with a possible D match to TRBD2 (5 bases). The CDR3 sequence is 13 residues long. Trimming pared 4 bases from V and 13 bases from J, leaving 20 bases between. The germline V gene has CDR1 MNHNY and CDR2 SVGAGI (reference sequence). CDR3 DNA: TGTGCCAGCAGTTTGCCCCCCAGAGCGGATCCTTACTTC. As protein: CASSLPPRADPYF.

This clone was seen a single time. DNA of the CDR3: TGTGCCAGCAGCAAGGGACTAGCGGAAAACAATGAGCAGTTCTTC. It encodes CASSKGLAENNEQFF. The V gene is TRBV11-3, the J gene TRBJ2-1; 11 nucleotides line up with TRBD2. V lost 5 bases, J lost 5 bases, and 5 bases stayed unmatched. The CDR3 has 15 amino acids. CDR1 SGHNT and CDR2 YENEEA come from the germline V gene. Full variable domain (outside the CDR3, taken from reference TRBV11-3 and TRBJ2-1): EAGVVQSPRYKIIEKKQPVAFWCNPISGHNTLYWYLQNLGQGPELLIRYENEEAVDDSQLPKDRFSAERLKGVDSTLKIQPAELGDSAVYLCASSKGLAENNEQFFGPGTRLTVL.

The V call is TRBV19, the J call TRBJ2-1; 10 nucleotides match TRBD2. With V trimmed by 3 bases and J by 6 bases, 5 bases remained unmatched. Germline-derived CDR1 and CDR2 are LNHDA and SQIVND (reference sequence). This CDR3 region has 15 residues. The DNA for the CDR3 is TGTGCCAGTAGTATTACAGCGGGAGGGATCAATGAGCAGTTCTTC. Its protein is CASSITAGGINEQFF.

V is TRBV27 and J is TRBJ2-1; 16 nucleotides align to TRBD2. Germline-derived CDR1 and CDR2 are MNHEY and SMNVEV (reference sequence). Trimming removed 3 bases from V and 10 bases from J; junction bases left unmatched: 3. This CDR3 comprises 15 residues. CDR3 sequence reads: CASSLGLAGGQEQFF. The CDR3 DNA reads as TGTGCCAGCAGTTTGGGACTAGCGGGAGGGCAGGAGCAGTTCTTC.